This T cell receptor beta chain was recorded in a study of blood T cell repertoires in COVID-19. In the original analysis: The assay estimated nucleated cells by amplifying reference gene primers. Sequencing was performed with immunoSEQ multiplex PCR; in TCRdb, only in-frame clones are kept and a portion is missing. D and trimming come from the DNA, and the V and J calls and clone size come from that table. The sample lists some 430,000 clones, 80% to 95% seen once, with 0.6% to 0.7% in the top ten. Trimming removed 0 bases from V and 7 bases from J, with 13 bases in between. Looked up from germline, CDR1 is SGDLS and CDR2 is YYNGEE. CDR3 length: 15 residues.

The sequenced sample consisted of PBMCs or T cells enriched from blood (not recorded which). This receptor was taken from a man younger than 30 who had recovered from COVID-19. The gene calls are TRBV9 and TRBJ1-4; TRBD1 is a possible D gene (6 bases). CDR3 sequence (DNA): TGTGCCAGCAGCGTAGGGGCAGGGGAGGGTGAAAAACTGTTTTTT. Translated, it gives CASSVGAGEGEKLFF.